This T cell receptor (beta chain) was sequenced for a study of shared clonotypes between healthy human individuals. Germline V gives CDR1 SGHAT, CDR2 FQNNGV. The CDR3 runs to 13 residues. Trimming took 1 base from V and 3 from J, leaving 7 bases between them. Terminally differentiated effector memory CD45RA+ cells were excluded from the naive CD8 cells, which were CD45RO-negative and positively selected for CCR7. General study results and limits: Sample collection involved blood only; tissue repertoires are likely different. Generally, naive subsets came out with larger estimated richness than memory subsets.

Libraries were prepared by immunoSEQ multiplex PCR; TCRdb keeps only in-frame clonotypes and omits some of them. The sample lists around 560,000 clones; about 95% were seen once. A word on this clone: Its target is unknown. The same CDR3 can be traced to other DNA sequences in this sample.

Specimen: naive CD8+ T cells sorted from blood. This clonotype was sampled from a woman aged 30 to 39 in good health. The chain recombines TRBV11-2 with TRBJ2-7; tentative D call: TRBD1 (6 bases). DNA for the CDR3: TGTGCCAGCAGCTTAGGCAGGGGCTACGAGCAGTACTTC. This codes for CASSLGRGYEQYF.